The entry below gives a single T cell receptor (beta chain) sequence along with its context. This clonotype has at least ten counts. Its recognized antigen is unknown. Base qualities were left out, and no much larger clone turns up one base away. The sample belongs to a study of neurological immune-mediated disorders (dated by TCRdb to the late 2010s). For the wider study: Of the roughly 34 multiple sclerosis patients, some 30 had relapsing-remitting MS and 3 had secondary progressive MS. Peripheral blood TCR-beta repertoires from HTLV-I-associated myelopathy (HAM/TSP) patients, multiple sclerosis patients and healthy controls were compared by UMI-based sequencing. The cohort was made up of 68 subjects, consisting of around 15 HAM/TSP patients, some 34 multiple sclerosis patients and approximately 20 healthy controls. The approximately 110 TCR-beta libraries included longitudinal samples, technical triplicates and paired sorted CD4+ and CD8+ T-cell subsets alongside PBMC samples. The research as a whole found: Phylogenetic analysis grouped repertoires from 18 of 34 MS patients into a cluster of related CDR3 sequences, suggesting a possible repertoire-level signature. No association of the MS cluster with clinical or MRI features was observed, and the need for larger cohorts was stated by the authors. The highest TCR clonal expansion was observed in HAM/TSP patients, whereas the lowest was observed in MS patients, even when compared with healthy controls. No identical CDR3 amino acid sequences were found to be shared among expanded clones across subjects, suggesting that TCR-beta repertoires were private in all groups.

To synthesize cDNA, template-switch 5'RACE was performed with a primer carrying a 10-nucleotide random unique molecular identifier so that each TCR transcript was tagged. Each sequencing run produced over 180 million TCR-beta sequences covering 15-18 subjects. Total RNA was extracted with the RNeasy kit. The KAPA Real-time Library Amplification kit was used to amplify TCR-beta VDJ regions with primers targeting the TCR constant region and the 5'RACE anchor. A first PCR added sample indexes and Illumina adaptors, after which a second PCR increased the library yield. The roughly 650 bp TCR product was size-selected on a 2% E-gel SizeSelection system after Ampure bead purification. Before pooling, library quality was checked on a Bioanalyzer, concentration was measured with Qubit, and libraries were quantified with the Kapa Library Quantification kit. An Illumina HiSeq 2500 was used to sequence the libraries paired-end at 2 x 150 bp. To increase sequence diversity, roughly 24-32% phiX was spiked into each library pool. Regarding the original processing steps: Quality-filtered reads were processed with the UMI-based MiGEC pipeline, which removed over 85% of raw TCR sequences during error correction. IMGT germline references were used for alignment of VDJ genes, and clonotypes were defined by a unique CDR3 amino acid sequence together with V-J genes. Clonal expansion, Shannon diversity and CDR3 relatedness were evaluated with VDJtools (CalcPairwiseDistances, ClusterSamples), while phylogenetic trees were built in CLCbio workbench. Clones with at least 8 unique UMIs were defined as expanded, with this threshold being based on coefficient-of-variation modelling across technical triplicates. TCRdb handled the public reads itself, with Q25 trimming in fastp and clone calling in MiXCR, and kept productive beta chains. Each entry merges the rows of one CDR3 protein and shows their most common DNA and genes. The V and J calls and clone size are TCRdb's, not the authors'. The sample profile shows more than 75,000 distinct CDR3 sequences; roughly 3.2% of them were found once. Of the sample, 2.5% to 3% falls within the top ten clones.

There are 15 amino acids in the CDR3, from cysteine to phenylalanine inclusive. The CDR3 DNA has 45 bases and is translated from base 1. V trim: 7 bases; J trim: 2 bases; unmatched bases: 5. The germline V gene supplies CDR1 MDHEN and CDR2 SYDVKM. Libraries from unsorted PBMCs were made from 2 million PBMCs kept in RNAlater at -80 degrees C until RNA extraction. Multiple sclerosis patients were enrolled in a US clinical protocol under which disease progression was evaluated by magnetic resonance imaging. Peripheral blood was subjected to Ficoll-Hypaque density gradient centrifugation to isolate PBMCs, which were then cryopreserved in liquid nitrogen.

Material: PBMCs. The sequence joins TRBV28 to TRBJ2-3; the junction holds 11 bases that match TRBD1. This clonotype was obtained from a woman in her forties or fifties with multiple sclerosis. The DNA reads TGTGCCAGCAAAAGGACAGGGGGCTTCACAGATACGCAGTATTTT. Protein translation: CASKRTGGFTDTQYF.